This is a list of T cell receptor beta chains from one sample in a study of glioma-infiltrating T cells after dendritic cell vaccination. The protocol was immunoSEQ multiplex PCR, while the TCRdb copy is restricted to in-frame clones and leaves out a portion. The sample has approximately 36,000 clones; around four fifths are singletons. The material sequenced was blood, taken before dendritic cell vaccination. Receptors were obtained from a human donor with glioblastoma. Both conserved end residues are part of each CDR3. D genes are given only for firm matches. The size field is filled for only some rows; it gives once, few, many or a size class.

V gene: TRBV6-4; clone size: -; D gene: -; J gene: TRBJ2-2; CDR3 protein: CASSDRGTGELFF; CDR3 DNA: TGTGCCAGCAGTGACAGGGGAACCGGGGAGCTGTTTTTT
V gene: TRBV5-4; clone size: -; D gene: TRBD1; J gene: TRBJ2-3; CDR3 protein: CASSLGFRTGGTDTQYF; CDR3 DNA: TGTGCCAGCAGCTTGGGTTTCCGGACAGGGGGCACAGATACGCAGTATTTT
V gene: TRBV10-3; clone size: -; D gene: TRBD2; J gene: TRBJ2-3; CDR3 protein: CATGSGGGTDTQYF; CDR3 DNA: TGTGCCACCGGGTCCGGGGGGGGCACAGATACGCAGTATTTT
V gene: TRBV4-1; clone size: -; D gene: TRBD1; J gene: TRBJ1-5; CDR3 protein: CASSIQGDQPQHF; CDR3 DNA: TGCGCCAGCAGCATACAGGGGGATCAGCCCCAGCATTTT
V gene: TRBV19; clone size: once; D gene: -; J gene: TRBJ1-6; CDR3 protein: CASSISRTGPGSPLHF; CDR3 DNA: TGTGCCAGTAGTATTTCCCGCACAGGACCGGGTTCACCCCTCCACTTT
V gene: TRBV19; clone size: -; D gene: TRBD1; J gene: TRBJ1-1; CDR3 protein: CASSIGWGVYRGLEAFF; CDR3 DNA: TGTGCCAGTAGTATTGGTTGGGGAGTCTACAGGGGGCTTGAAGCTTTCTTT
V gene: TRBV30; clone size: -; D gene: TRBD1; J gene: TRBJ1-3; CDR3 protein: CAWKDRGFSGNTIYF; CDR3 DNA: TGTGCCTGGAAGGACAGGGGTTTTTCTGGAAACACCATATATTTT
V gene: TRBV6-6; clone size: -; D gene: TRBD2; J gene: TRBJ2-3; CDR3 protein: CASSLSGAPTDTQYF; CDR3 DNA: TGTGCCAGCAGTTTAAGCGGGGCCCCGACAGATACGCAGTATTTT
V gene: TRBV19; clone size: -; D gene: -; J gene: TRBJ1-1; CDR3 protein: CASTLGGKTEAFF; CDR3 DNA: TGTGCCAGTACCCTGGGGGGTAAAACTGAAGCTTTCTTT
V gene: TRBV18; clone size: -; D gene: -; J gene: TRBJ2-5; CDR3 protein: CASSPGRQLETQYF; CDR3 DNA: TGTGCCAGCTCACCAGGGAGACAACTGGAGACCCAGTACTTC